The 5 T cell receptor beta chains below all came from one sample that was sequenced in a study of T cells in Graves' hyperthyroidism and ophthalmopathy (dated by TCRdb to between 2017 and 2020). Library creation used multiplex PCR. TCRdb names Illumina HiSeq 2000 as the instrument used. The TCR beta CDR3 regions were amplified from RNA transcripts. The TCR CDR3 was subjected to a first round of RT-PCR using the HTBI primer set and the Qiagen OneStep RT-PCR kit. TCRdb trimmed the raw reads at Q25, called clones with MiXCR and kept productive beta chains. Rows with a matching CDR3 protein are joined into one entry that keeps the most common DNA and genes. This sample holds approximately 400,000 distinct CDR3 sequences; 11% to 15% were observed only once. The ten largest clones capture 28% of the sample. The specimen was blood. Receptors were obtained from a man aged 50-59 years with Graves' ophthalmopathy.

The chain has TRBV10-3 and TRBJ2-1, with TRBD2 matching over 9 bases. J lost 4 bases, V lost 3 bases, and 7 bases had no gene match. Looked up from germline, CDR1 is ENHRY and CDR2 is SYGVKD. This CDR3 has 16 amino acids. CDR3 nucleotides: TGTGCCATCAGTGAAGGGGCTAGCGGGAAGTACAATGAGCAGTTCTTC. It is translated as CAISEGASGKYNEQFF.

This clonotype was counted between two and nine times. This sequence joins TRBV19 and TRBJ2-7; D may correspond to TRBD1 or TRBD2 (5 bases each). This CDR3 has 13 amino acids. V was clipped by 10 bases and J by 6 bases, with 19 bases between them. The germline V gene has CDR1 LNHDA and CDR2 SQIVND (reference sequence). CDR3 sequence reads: CATRGRDGREQYF. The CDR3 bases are TGTGCCACCAGAGGACGGGACGGACGCGAGCAGTACTTC.

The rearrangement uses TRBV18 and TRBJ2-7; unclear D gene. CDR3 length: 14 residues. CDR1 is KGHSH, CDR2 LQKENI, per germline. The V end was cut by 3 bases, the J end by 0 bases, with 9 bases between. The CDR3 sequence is CASSPLLSSYEQYF. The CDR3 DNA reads TGTGCCAGCTCACCCCTTTTGAGCTCCTACGAGCAGTACTTC.

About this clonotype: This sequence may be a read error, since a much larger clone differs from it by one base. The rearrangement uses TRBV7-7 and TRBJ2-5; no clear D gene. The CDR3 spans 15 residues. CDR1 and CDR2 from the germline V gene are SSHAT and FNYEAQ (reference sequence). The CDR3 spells CASSMLPGAQETQYF. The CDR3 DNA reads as TGTGCTAGCAGCATGCTACCGGGCGCCCAAGAGACCCAGTACTTC.

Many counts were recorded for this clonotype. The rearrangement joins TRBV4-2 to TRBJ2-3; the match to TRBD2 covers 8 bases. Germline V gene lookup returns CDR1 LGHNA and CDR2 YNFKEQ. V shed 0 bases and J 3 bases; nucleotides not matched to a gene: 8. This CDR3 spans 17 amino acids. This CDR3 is CASSQEPGAGGTDTQYF. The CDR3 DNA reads TGTGCCAGCAGCCAAGAACCAGGGGCGGGAGGAACAGATACGCAGTATTTT.